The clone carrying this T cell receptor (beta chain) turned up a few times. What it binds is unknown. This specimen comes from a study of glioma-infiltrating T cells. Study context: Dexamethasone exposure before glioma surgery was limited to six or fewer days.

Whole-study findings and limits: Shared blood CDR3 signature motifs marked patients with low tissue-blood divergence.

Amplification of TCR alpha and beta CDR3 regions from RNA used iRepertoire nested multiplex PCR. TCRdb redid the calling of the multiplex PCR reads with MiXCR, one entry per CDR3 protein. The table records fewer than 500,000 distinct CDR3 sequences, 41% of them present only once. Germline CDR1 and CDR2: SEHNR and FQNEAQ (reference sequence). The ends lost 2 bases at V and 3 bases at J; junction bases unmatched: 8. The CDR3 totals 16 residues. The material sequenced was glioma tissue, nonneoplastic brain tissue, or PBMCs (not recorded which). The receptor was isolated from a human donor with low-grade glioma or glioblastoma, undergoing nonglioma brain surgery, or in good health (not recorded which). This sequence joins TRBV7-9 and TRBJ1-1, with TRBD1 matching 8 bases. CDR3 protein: CASSLTWAGGYTEAFF. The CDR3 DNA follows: TGTGCCAGCAGCTTAACCTGGGCAGGGGGCTACACTGAAGCTTTCTTT. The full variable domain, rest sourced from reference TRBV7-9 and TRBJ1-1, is DTGVSQNPRHKITKRGQNVTFRCDPISEHNRLYWYRQTLGQGPEFLTYFQNEAQLEKSRLLSDRFSAERPKGSFSTLEIQRTEQGDSAMYLCASSLTWAGGYTEAFFGQGTRLTVV.